Below, 21 T cell receptor beta chains from the same sample are listed, as sequenced in a study of cytomegalovirus exposure and HLA in healthy donors. The repertoire was sequenced with immunoSEQ multiplex PCR; TCRdb's copy has only in-frame clones and lacks some. The sample has 97,000 or so clones; roughly 87% are singletons. The sequenced sample consisted of PBMCs. The receptors come from a man between 18 and 35 years old in good health and CMV-seropositive.

V is TRBV4-2 and J is TRBJ2-2, with 10 bases lining up with TRBD1. This CDR3 contains 17 residues. CDR1 and CDR2 from the germline V gene are LGHNA and YNFKEQ. V gave up 0 bases and J gave up 5 bases; unmatched junction bases: 6. The CDR3 region is CASSQDWGQGLTGELFF. For the CDR3, the DNA is TGTGCCAGCAGCCAAGATTGGGGACAGGGGTTGACCGGGGAGCTGTTTTTT.

The V gene is TRBV9, the J gene TRBJ2-5; maybe TRBD1 (6 bases). Germline values: CDR1 SGDLS, CDR2 YYNGEE. Deletions cut 2 bases from V and 2 bases from J, with 10 bases between. The CDR3 runs 14 residues. Written as DNA, the CDR3 is TGTGCCAGCAGCGTGGGAGACAGGCAAGAGACCCAGTACTTC. As protein: CASSVGDRQETQYF.

The V and J genes are TRBV19 and TRBJ1-5; 10 nucleotides line up with TRBD1. Germline-derived CDR1 and CDR2 are LNHDA and SQIVND (reference sequence). V shed 1 base, J shed 5 bases, and the junction held 2 bases outside the gene matches. The CDR3 consists of 15 residues. The chain's CDR3 is CASSIVTGGYQPQHF. CDR3 coding DNA: TGTGCCAGTAGTATAGTGACAGGGGGCTATCAGCCCCAGCATTTT.

This chain joins TRBV18 and TRBJ1-1; 9 positions match TRBD1. This CDR3 spans 15 amino acids. V trimming: 2 bases; J trimming: 6 bases; junction bases outside the gene matches: 7. Germline CDR1 KGHSH, CDR2 LQKENI. The CDR3 spells CASSPGQGSIAEAFF. The CDR3 DNA sequence: TGTGCCAGCTCACCAGGACAGGGGTCTATCGCTGAAGCTTTCTTT. The complete variable domain, with remaining parts taken from reference TRBV18 and TRBJ1-1, reads NAGVMQNPRHLVRRRGQEARLRCSPMKGHSHVYWYRQLPEEGLKFMVYLQKENIIDESGMPKERFSAEFPKEGPSILRIQQVVRGDSAAYFCASSPGQGSIAEAFFGQGTRLTVV.

The chain has TRBV10-1 and TRBJ2-7; D may be TRBD1 (5 bases). This CDR3 has 13 residues. Germline CDR1 is WNHNN and CDR2 is SYGVQD (reference sequence). V shed 2 bases and J shed 5 bases, with 10 bases lying between them. The CDR3 spells CASSERGIDEQYF. The CDR3 DNA is TGCGCCAGCAGTGAGAGGGGCATAGACGAGCAGTACTTC.

The chain has TRBV4-3 and TRBJ2-5; 7 bases map to TRBD2. Germline V gives CDR1 LGHNA, CDR2 YSLEER. There are 15 residues in the CDR3. V shed 0 bases, J shed 5 bases, and the junction held 6 bases outside the gene matches. CDR3 in amino acids: CASSQERGGSETQYF. For the CDR3, the DNA is TGCGCCAGCAGCCAAGAACGGGGAGGGAGCGAGACCCAGTACTTC.

V is TRBV5-1 and J is TRBJ2-7; TRBD1 matches at 7 bases. V trimming: 4 bases; J trimming: 2 bases; junction bases outside the gene matches: 6. There are 14 residues in the CDR3. Germline CDR1 reads SGHRS; CDR2 reads YFSETQ. In nucleotides, the CDR3 is TGCGCCAGCAGCCCCGGACAGGAGCCCTACGAGCAGTACTTC. Amino acid sequence: CASSPGQEPYEQYF.

V and J are TRBV10-3 and TRBJ1-5; 9 positions match TRBD1. The germline CDR1 and CDR2 sequences are ENHRY and SYGVKD. Trimming at V came to 5 bases and at J to 7 bases, leaving 9 bases not matched to a gene. The CDR3 is 15 amino acids. In DNA form, the CDR3 reads TGTGCCATCAGTCCCCAAGGACAGGGGAAGCAGCCCCAGCATTTT. Its protein is CAISPQGQGKQPQHF.

The chain carries TRBV18 and TRBJ2-5, with TRBD1 identical over 8 bases. The CDR3 has 16 residues. Trimming took 1 base from V and 2 from J; bases not matched to a gene: 6. The germline V gene has CDR1 KGHSH and CDR2 LQKENI. In nucleotides, the CDR3 is TGTGCCAGCTCACCACTTTTCGGGACAGGACAAGAGACCCAGTACTTC. It translates to CASSPLFGTGQETQYF.

V and J are TRBV6-5 and TRBJ2-7; D is unresolved. Trimming took off 3 bases at V and 4 bases at J, with 10 bases between the two ends. The germline V gene encodes CDR1 MNHEY and CDR2 SVGAGI. The CDR3 spans 13 residues. CDR3 bases: TGTGCCAGCAGTTATGGCCAGTCGTACGAGCAGTACTTC. Translating gives CASSYGQSYEQYF.

The V and J genes are TRBV28 and TRBJ2-7; TRBD2 matches 10 bases. This CDR3 is 18 amino acids long. After removal of 2 bases from V and 2 bases from J, the junction contained 12 bases not matched to a gene. The germline CDR1 and CDR2 sequences are MDHEN and SYDVKM. The CDR3 DNA reads as TGTGCCAGCAGTTTAAAGCTAGCGGGAGCTACCAATACCTACGAGCAGTACTTC. The encoded protein is CASSLKLAGATNTYEQYF.

A single count supports this clone. CDR3 in DNA: TGCGCCAGCAGCCAAATAGCGGGAGGTTTAGAGACCCAGTACTTC. This codes for CASSQIAGGLETQYF. This sequence joins TRBV4-3 and TRBJ2-5; 10 bases fit TRBD2. Looked up from germline, CDR1 is LGHNA and CDR2 is YSLEER. J gave up 4 bases and V 2 bases, and 4 bases lay outside the gene matches. This CDR3 spans 15 amino acids.

The gene calls are TRBV9 and TRBJ2-5; 7 positions match TRBD1. J was trimmed by 3 bases and V by 2 bases; bases with no gene match: 4. CDR1 and CDR2 (germline): SGDLS, YYNGEE. The CDR3 runs 14 residues. In nucleotides, the CDR3 is TGTGCCAGCAGCGTGAGACAGGGTGAAGAGACCCAGTACTTC. Translating gives CASSVRQGEETQYF.

In its sample, this clone was seen once. The V and J genes are TRBV5-1 and TRBJ2-7; 12 bases line up with TRBD2. The trim removed 3 bases at V and 4 bases at J, leaving 5 bases unmatched. CDR3 length equals 15 residues. The germline V gene encodes CDR1 SGHRS and CDR2 YFSETQ. CDR3 residues: CASSYGLAGTYEQYF. Written as DNA, the CDR3 is TGCGCCAGCAGCTACGGACTAGCGGGGACATACGAGCAGTACTTC.

The chain combines TRBV14 with TRBJ1-1, with D possibly matching TRBD1 (6 bases). The CDR3 loop spans 12 amino acids. Germline V gives CDR1 SGHDN, CDR2 FVKESK. V shed 3 bases and J shed 7 bases, with 9 bases lying between them. CDR3 coding DNA: TGTGCCAGCAGCCACCCGACAGGTGAAGCTTTCTTT. It specifies CASSHPTGEAFF. Variable domain in full (rest from reference TRBV14 and TRBJ1-1): EAGVTQFPSHSVIEKGQTVTLRCDPISGHDNLYWYRRVMGKEIKFLLHFVKESKQDESGMPNNRFLAERTGGTYSTLKVQPAELEDSGVYFCASSHPTGEAFFGQGTRLTVV.

The gene calls are TRBV4-2 and TRBJ1-2; 8 bases agree with TRBD1. In germline, CDR1 is LGHNA, CDR2 YNFKEQ. This CDR3 contains 15 residues. V shed 0 bases and J 8 bases; nucleotides not matched to a gene: 8. The CDR3 loop is CASSQEYLDREGYTF. The CDR3 coding sequence is TGTGCCAGCAGCCAAGAGTACCTGGACAGGGAAGGCTACACCTTC.

The genes are TRBV27 and TRBJ2-1; D gene uncertain. Trimming stripped 6 bases from V and 0 bases from J, with 15 bases between. CDR3 size: 16 residues. In germline, CDR1 is MNHEY, CDR2 SMNVEV (reference sequence). CDR3 coding DNA: TGTGCCAGCAGCCCGATTGCCGTGAGCTCCTACAATGAGCAGTTCTTC. Protein product: CASSPIAVSSYNEQFF.

This chain joins TRBV5-6 and TRBJ2-3, with a tentative D call TRBD2 (6 bases). Germline CDR1 reads SGHDT; CDR2 reads YYEEEE. V was clipped by 3 bases and J by 0 bases, with 11 bases between them. The CDR3 extends over 15 amino acids. CDR3 coding DNA: TGTGCCAGCAGCTCTCCGGGACTTAGCACAGATACGCAGTATTTT. Its protein is CASSSPGLSTDTQYF.

The chain combines TRBV9 with TRBJ2-3, with D perhaps TRBD1 (5 bases). The CDR3 contains 17 residues. Germline V CDR1 and CDR2: SGDLS, YYNGEE. V dropped 4 bases and J dropped 6 bases, with 24 bases sitting between them. The DNA for the CDR3 is TGTGCCAGCAGCCTCTCAGGGCCCACAGGTCCTGGGGATACGCAGTATTTT. This sequence encodes CASSLSGPTGPGDTQYF.

This chain joins TRBV5-1 and TRBJ2-7, with 9 bases fitting TRBD1. Germline V gene lookup returns CDR1 SGHRS and CDR2 YFSETQ. The junction had 9 bases not matched to a gene; V was cut back by 3 bases and J by 5 bases. The CDR3 has 15 amino acids. This chain's CDR3 is CASSYTGGRVDEQYF. DNA for the CDR3: TGCGCCAGCAGCTACACAGGGGGCAGGGTCGACGAGCAGTACTTC.

This chain uses TRBV2 with TRBJ1-2; 7 bases align to TRBD1. The CDR3 runs to 15 residues. V shed 7 bases, J shed 2 bases, and the junction held 10 bases outside the gene matches. CDR1 and CDR2 (germline): SNHLY, FYNNEI. This chain's CDR3 is CASKQQTGRNYGYTF. The CDR3 region has the DNA TGTGCCAGCAAACAGCAGACAGGGAGAAACTATGGCTACACCTTC.